These T cell receptor beta chains were read from a single sample in a study of blood T cell repertoires in COVID-19. Using immunoSEQ multiplex PCR, the repertoire was profiled, and TCRdb retains in-frame clones only, with some absent. The sample contains some 190,000 clones, approximately 84% of which appear only once. The sample taken for sequencing was peripheral blood. The receptors stem from a woman in her 70s with active or convalescent COVID-19. The CDR3 runs from the conserved cysteine through the conserved F or W. The D gene is left open where the match is weak. Expanded clones get a size class; other rows say once, few or many, or leave the size out.

CDR3: CASGLAGKKAETQYF; DNA: TGTGCCAGCGGCCTAGCGGGTAAAAAAGCAGAGACCCAGTACTTC; size: -; J: TRBJ2-5; length: 15; V: TRBV2; D: TRBD2
CDR3: CASSVGTFTDTQYF; DNA: TGTGCCAGCAGCGTAGGTACTTTTACAGATACGCAGTATTTT; size: -; J: TRBJ2-3; length: 14; V: TRBV9; D: -
CDR3: CASSGELAPYNEQFF; DNA: TGTGCCAGCAGCGGGGAACTAGCGCCTTACAATGAGCAGTTCTTC; size: few; J: TRBJ2-1; length: 15; V: TRBV7-3; D: TRBD2
CDR3: CASGLVLARGEETQYF; DNA: TGTGCTAGTGGTTTGGTACTAGCCCGGGGGGAAGAGACCCAGTACTTC; size: -; J: TRBJ2-5; length: 16; V: TRBV12-5; D: TRBD2
CDR3: CASPRLVYGYTF; DNA: TGTGCCAGCCCCAGGCTGGTCTATGGCTACACCTTC; size: once; J: TRBJ1-2; length: 12; V: TRBV6-5; D: -
CDR3: CASSLVDRNQETQYF; DNA: TGTGCCAGCAGCTTAGTGGACAGGAATCAAGAGACCCAGTACTTC; size: -; J: TRBJ2-5; length: 15; V: TRBV7-6; D: TRBD1
CDR3: CASSLGAVPYEQYF; DNA: TGTGCCAGCAGCTTGGGAGCGGTTCCCTACGAGCAGTACTTC; size: -; J: TRBJ2-7; length: 14; V: TRBV5-6; D: -
CDR3: CASNPLGTNEKLFF; DNA: TGTGCCAGTAACCCTCTCGGGACTAATGAAAAACTGTTTTTT; size: -; J: TRBJ1-4; length: 14; V: TRBV19; D: -
CDR3: CASSLSSPLYGYTF; DNA: TGTGCCAGCAGTTTATCGAGCCCCCTCTATGGCTACACCTTC; size: -; J: TRBJ1-2; length: 14; V: TRBV27; D: -
CDR3: CASSQDPRVSYGYTF; DNA: TGCGCCAGCAGCCAAGACCCCCGTGTTAGCTATGGCTACACCTTC; size: -; J: TRBJ1-2; length: 15; V: TRBV4-1; D: -
CDR3: CASSQSWSWGPQETQYF; DNA: TGTGCCAGCAGCCAATCATGGAGTTGGGGGCCTCAAGAGACCCAGTACTTC; size: -; J: TRBJ2-5; length: 17; V: TRBV14; D: -
CDR3: CASSARGRGGNEQYF; DNA: TGTGCCAGCAGCGCCAGGGGGCGCGGAGGCAACGAGCAGTACTTC; size: -; J: TRBJ2-7; length: 15; V: TRBV2; D: TRBD1
CDR3: CASKSGYSGNTIYF; DNA: TGTGCCAGCAAGTCGGGTTACTCTGGAAACACCATATATTTT; size: -; J: TRBJ1-3; length: 14; V: TRBV6-5; D: -
CDR3: CASSDRGRDGNTEAFF; DNA: TGTGCCAGTAGCGACAGGGGGCGTGATGGGAACACTGAAGCTTTCTTT; size: -; J: TRBJ1-1; length: 16; V: TRBV19; D: TRBD1
CDR3: CASSPPGRKGQNTEAFF; DNA: TGTGCCAGCTCACCACCAGGGCGGAAGGGGCAGAACACTGAAGCTTTCTTT; size: -; J: TRBJ1-1; length: 17; V: TRBV18; D: -
CDR3: CASSPPTTGVYTEAFF; DNA: TGTGCCAGCTCACCGCCTACTACAGGGGTTTACACTGAAGCTTTCTTT; size: -; J: TRBJ1-1; length: 16; V: TRBV18; D: TRBD1
CDR3: CASSVGPSGRLNEQYF; DNA: TGTGCCAGCAGCGTTGGGCCTAGCGGGAGACTTAACGAGCAGTACTTC; size: -; J: TRBJ2-7; length: 16; V: TRBV9; D: TRBD2
CDR3: CASSLGQALSNEAFF; DNA: TGTGCCAGCAGCCTGGGACAGGCCCTAAGTAATGAAGCTTTCTTT; size: -; J: TRBJ1-1; length: 15; V: TRBV7-8; D: TRBD1
CDR3: CATAGASDNEQFF; DNA: TGTGCCACCGCGGGGGCTTCTGACAATGAGCAGTTCTTC; size: -; J: TRBJ2-1; length: 13; V: TRBV6-6; D: -
CDR3: CATANSGKAETQYF; DNA: TGTGCCACCGCAAATAGCGGGAAGGCGGAGACCCAGTACTTC; size: once; J: TRBJ2-5; length: 14; V: TRBV24-1; D: TRBD2
CDR3: CASNRDRGRTDTQYF; DNA: TGTGCCAGCAATAGGGACAGGGGCCGCACAGATACGCAGTATTTT; size: -; J: TRBJ2-3; length: 15; V: TRBV2; D: TRBD1
CDR3: CASSPMSGRGTDTQYF; DNA: TGTGCCAGCAGCCCCATGAGTGGGAGAGGTACAGATACGCAGTATTTT; size: -; J: TRBJ2-3; length: 16; V: TRBV9; D: -
CDR3: CATSRDRAHEQYF; DNA: TGTGCCACCAGCAGGGACAGGGCCCACGAGCAGTACTTC; size: -; J: TRBJ2-7; length: 13; V: TRBV24-1; D: TRBD1
CDR3: CATSDPCPGTAFYEQYF; DNA: TGTGCCACCAGTGACCCTTGCCCCGGGACTGCTTTTTACGAGCAGTACTTC; size: -; J: TRBJ2-7; length: 17; V: TRBV24-1; D: -